What follows describes a single TCR beta chain. Assay: immunoSEQ multiplex PCR; the TCRdb copy retains only in-frame clones and omits some. The sample consists of under 400,000 clones, about 93% of them appearing once. The data derive from a study of brain T cells in children with intractable seizures. Trimming took off 5 bases at V and 6 bases at J, with 17 bases between the two ends. The CDR3 covers 15 residues. Germline assignment: CDR1 MNHEY and CDR2 SMNVEV (reference sequence). Time point described: blood from clinic visit 5 months post-surgery; TSC patient then seizure free. V and J are TRBV27 and TRBJ1-5; a weak D match, TRBD1 (6 bases). The TCR was taken from a boy younger than two with tuberous sclerosis and intractable seizures. The input for sequencing was peripheral blood, taken around 5 months after surgery. In DNA, the CDR3 is TGTGCCAGCAGTCCGTACAGGGATAAGGGTCAGCCCCAGCATTTT. Translation gives CASSPYRDKGQPQHF.